This TCR beta chain is from a study of blood T cell repertoires in COVID-19. Overall study context: Samples came from the United States, Italy and Spain, spanning acute and convalescent COVID-19.

In the source study's methods: Quantification of nucleated cells was approximated via reference gene primer amplification. Using immunoSEQ multiplex PCR, the repertoire was profiled, and TCRdb retains in-frame clones only, with some absent. For V, J and clone size, that table is used; D and trimming come from the DNA. The sample has tens of thousands of clones, about 80% seen once. Trimming left V 3 bases short and J 8 bases short, with 11 bases between. Germline CDR1 reads SEHNR; CDR2 reads FQNEAQ (reference sequence). The CDR3 extends over 13 amino acids. The chain joins TRBV7-9 to TRBJ2-1; no clear D gene. The sequenced sample consisted of peripheral blood. The receptor was derived from a woman aged 70 to 79 with acute or convalescent COVID-19. This chain's CDR3 is CASSFRRGDEQFF. CDR3 DNA sequence: TGTGCCAGCAGCTTTAGAAGAGGCGATGAGCAGTTCTTC. The variable domain in full, with the rest retrieved from reference TRBV7-9 and TRBJ2-1, is DTGVSQNPRHKITKRGQNVTFRCDPISEHNRLYWYRQTLGQGPEFLTYFQNEAQLEKSRLLSDRFSAERPKGSFSTLEIQRTEQGDSAMYLCASSFRRGDEQFFGPGTRLTVL.